Shown below are 13 T cell receptor beta chains from a single sample sequenced in a study of beta chain features in type 1 diabetes (dated by TCRdb to 2016 to 2019). Libraries were made using the immunoSEQ multiplex PCR assay. All of the isolated RNA was reverse transcribed with the High Capacity cDNA Reverse Transcription Kit, so expressed TCRB transcripts were sequenced. The table comes from immuneACCESS by way of TCRdb, which keeps in-frame sequences with V and J called. Part of the clones is missing from these tables; in studies checked, under half for an unresolved V gene and the rest for unknown reasons. A total of under 900,000 clones appear in this sample, 17% of them only once. Around 0.02% of the sample is held by the ten biggest clonotypes. The sample comprised naive CD4+ T cells from blood. In light of the paper, this sample's cell subset or site label describes: true naive CD4+ T cells. The receptors shown here come from a woman between 18 and 29 years old in good health.

The chain recombines TRBV7-9 with TRBJ2-2; tentative D call: TRBD1 (6 bases). The CDR3 is 13 amino acids. With 5 bases removed from V and 6 bases from J, the gap between germline ends came to 10 bases. The germline V gene encodes CDR1 SEHNR and CDR2 FQNEAQ (reference sequence). CDR3 residues: CASSQNRAGELFF. The CDR3 DNA reads as TGTGCCAGCAGCCAAAACAGGGCCGGGGAGCTGTTTTTT. Filled out from reference TRBV7-9 and TRBJ2-2, the complete variable domain reads DTGVSQNPRHKITKRGQNVTFRCDPISEHNRLYWYRQTLGQGPEFLTYFQNEAQLEKSRLLSDRFSAERPKGSFSTLEIQRTEQGDSAMYLCASSQNRAGELFFGEGSRLTVL.

This chain connects TRBV11-2 to TRBJ2-6, with 7 bases that match TRBD1. V lost 5 bases, J lost 0 bases, and 7 bases stayed unmatched. Germline V gives CDR1 SGHAT, CDR2 FQNNGV. The CDR3 has 17 residues. Here the CDR3 DNA reads TGTGCCAGCAGCCGGCAACAGGGGCACTCTGGGGCCAACGTCCTGACTTTC. Its protein product is CASSRQQGHSGANVLTF. The whole variable domain, remainder taken from reference TRBV11-2 and TRBJ2-6, is EAGVAQSPRYKIIEKRQSVAFWCNPISGHATLYWYQQILGQGPKLLIQFQNNGVVDDSQLPKDRFSAERLKGVDSTLKIQPAKLEDSAVYLCASSRQQGHSGANVLTFGAGSRLTVL.

This clone turned up a few times. The chain combines TRBV7-2 with TRBJ1-5; D is unclear. The V end lost 3 bases, the J end lost 2 bases, and 5 bases lay between the germline ends. CDR3 length: 13 residues. Germline-derived CDR1 and CDR2 are SGHTA and FQGNSA. This chain's CDR3 is CASSFFGNQPQHF. In DNA form, the CDR3 reads TGTGCCAGCAGCTTTTTTGGCAATCAGCCCCAGCATTTT.

This clone was detected only a few times. The chain links TRBV5-1 to TRBJ2-7; D is undetermined. CDR1 SGHRS and CDR2 YFSETQ come from the germline V gene. Trimming left V 4 bases short and J 7 bases short, with 15 bases between. The CDR3 is 13 amino acids. CDR3 residues: CASSLGTDREQYF. DNA of the CDR3: TGCGCCAGCAGCCTCGGAACTGATCGTGAGCAGTACTTC.

This clone was recorded only once. Here the CDR3 DNA reads TGTGCCAGCAGTTTCCGGCGGGAATCTGAAGCTTTCTTT. Translation gives CASSFRRESEAFF. The chain carries TRBV27 and TRBJ1-1; D gene uncertain. Germline CDR1 reads MNHEY; CDR2 reads SMNVEV (reference sequence). V was pared by 3 bases and J by 6 bases, with 11 bases between. This CDR3 region has 13 residues.

The chain combines TRBV5-8 with TRBJ2-7; D may be TRBD2 (6 bases). Per germline, CDR1 SGHTS and CDR2 YDEGEE. Trimming pared 4 bases from V and 11 bases from J, leaving 13 bases between. This CDR3 spans 11 amino acids. This chain's CDR3 is CASSLREPKYF. CDR3 DNA sequence: TGTGCCAGCAGCCTTCGGGAGCCCAAGTACTTC.

The V call is TRBV10-3, the J call TRBJ2-5; 7 nucleotides line up with TRBD2. Germline CDR1 ENHRY, CDR2 SYGVKD. J was trimmed by 5 bases and V by 11 bases; bases with no gene match: 8. The CDR3 is made up of 12 amino acids. CDR3 residues: CAARGTGETQYF. The CDR3 DNA reads TGTGCCGCGCGGGGGACTGGGGAGACCCAGTACTTC.

This clone was counted a few times. The DNA for the CDR3 is TGTGCCAGCAGCTCAAGACTAGTGAATTTTCTGGTGTACGAGCAGTACTTC. Protein sequence: CASSSRLVNFLVYEQYF. This sequence joins TRBV4-2 and TRBJ2-7, with D possibly matching TRBD2 (6 bases). Germline V gene lookup returns CDR1 LGHNA and CDR2 YNFKEQ. This CDR3 has 17 amino acids. Trimming removed 5 bases from V and 4 bases from J, with 24 bases in between.

V is TRBV7-9 and J is TRBJ2-7, with 8 bases aligning to TRBD1. Per germline, CDR1 SEHNR and CDR2 FQNEAQ (reference sequence). The CDR3 runs to 14 residues. The junction had 10 bases not matched to a gene; V was cut back by 8 bases and J by 4 bases. CDR3 sequence: CASAKPQGAYEQYF. Here the CDR3 DNA reads TGTGCCAGCGCCAAACCCCAGGGGGCGTACGAGCAGTACTTC.

CDR3 coding DNA: TGTGCCAGCAGTTACGGGACTCCCGCCGCCTACGAGCAGTACTTC. Translation: CASSYGTPAAYEQYF. V usage is TRBV6-5 and J usage is TRBJ2-7, with a tentative D call TRBD2 (6 bases). Between the trimmed V and J ends, which lost 2 bases and 2 bases, there was a span of 13 bases. The CDR3 extends over 15 amino acids. CDR1 and CDR2 from the germline V gene are MNHEY and SVGAGI.

V is TRBV6-6 and J is TRBJ2-1; TRBD1 might be the D (6 bases). V gave up 6 bases and J gave up 9 bases, with 18 bases separating them. CDR3 size: 14 residues. The germline V gene has CDR1 MNHNY and CDR2 SVGAGI (reference sequence). DNA of the CDR3: TGTGCCAGCAGGCGGGTACAGGGTTACGGTGAGCAGTTCTTC. The encoded protein is CASRRVQGYGEQFF.

The rearrangement links TRBV7-9 to TRBJ2-7; a possible D gene is TRBD1 (5 bases). From germline, CDR1 is SEHNR and CDR2 FQNEAQ (reference sequence). Trimming cost V 1 base and J 1 base, with 11 bases left between them. The CDR3 totals 15 residues. The CDR3 is CASSLEADRSYEQYF. The CDR3 DNA reads TGTGCCAGCAGCTTAGAGGCTGACAGATCCTACGAGCAGTACTTC.

As concerns this clone: This sample also contains other DNA sequences that code for the same CDR3. The rearrangement joins TRBV4-3 to TRBJ2-5; D is possibly TRBD1 (6 bases). The V gene's germline CDR1 is LGHNA and CDR2 YSLEER. Deletions cut 0 bases from V and 5 bases from J, with 13 bases between. There are 15 residues in the CDR3. The CDR3 DNA reads as TGCGCCAGCAGCCAAGATCCTGGGGGCCGGGAGACCCAGTACTTC. Translating gives CASSQDPGGRETQYF.